These 20 T cell receptor beta chains were sequenced from one sample in a study of low-dose radiotherapy and immunotherapy resistance in tumors. Alpha- and beta-chain coverage of first-strand cDNA came from TRAV- and TRBV-specific primers. TCRs were amplified for about 18 PCR cycles with a constant-region primer and V-primer adapter. TCRdb redid the calling of the reads with MiXCR, one entry per CDR3 protein. The sample holds roughly 18,000 distinct CDR3 sequences, roughly 70% seen once. Every receptor here comes from a human donor with advanced metastatic prostate, ovarian, gallbladder or colorectal cancer (not recorded which). This table probably holds off-target reads from a library built for another chain.

V is TRBV18 and J is TRBJ1-5; D is ambiguous. V shed 4 bases and J shed 8 bases, with 12 bases lying between them. The CDR3 sequence is 13 residues long. The germline V gene has CDR1 KGHSH and CDR2 LQKENI. In DNA form, the CDR3 reads TGTGCCAGCTCACTCCGGGTTTCGGAGCCCCAGCATTTT. It translates to CASSLRVSEPQHF.

The V call is TRBV12-3 or TRBV12-4, the J call TRBJ2-3; 9 nucleotides line up with TRBD1. V shed 7 bases, J shed 4 bases, and the junction held 9 bases outside the gene matches. This CDR3 contains 15 residues. Here the CDR3 reads CASTFGTGNADTQYF. For the CDR3, the DNA is TGTGCCAGCACCTTCGGGACAGGGAATGCAGATACGCAGTATTTT.

This clonotype was seen a handful of times. This sequence joins TRBV7-6 and TRBJ1-4; no reliable D call. Trimming pared 5 bases from V and 7 bases from J, leaving 8 bases between. The CDR3 loop spans 12 amino acids. The germline gives CDR1 SGHVS, CDR2 FNYEAQ. The CDR3 region is CASSPLREKLFF. CDR3 bases: TGTGCCAGCAGCCCACTACGTGAAAAACTGTTTTTT.

The chain carries TRBV6-5 and TRBJ1-5, with unresolved D. Trimming removed 6 bases from V and 3 bases from J, with 6 bases in between. This CDR3 is built from 12 residues. Germline CDR1 reads MNHEY; CDR2 reads SVGAGI. CDR3 region: CASSPFNQPQHF. CDR3 bases: TGTGCCAGCAGCCCCTTCAATCAGCCCCAGCATTTT.

The chain links TRBV6-2 or TRBV6-3 to TRBJ2-7; TRBD1 matches 11 bases. With V trimmed by 4 bases and J by 4 bases, 3 bases remained unmatched. The CDR3 totals 14 residues. From germline, CDR1 is MNHEY and CDR2 SVGEGT. This chain's CDR3 is CASSWTGGNYEQYF. In DNA form, the CDR3 reads TGTGCCAGCAGTTGGACAGGGGGCAATTACGAGCAGTACTTC.

J is TRBJ2-1 and V is TRBV27, with D possibly matching TRBD2 (6 bases). This CDR3 is built from 14 residues. Between the trimmed V and J ends, which lost 1 base and 7 bases, there was a span of 11 bases. Germline CDR1 and CDR2: MNHEY and SMNVEV (reference sequence). The CDR3 protein is CASSLWGRLNEQFF. The CDR3 nucleotides are TGTGCCAGCAGTTTATGGGGGAGGCTAAATGAGCAGTTCTTC.

The genes are TRBV3-1 and TRBJ2-1; D not resolved. The CDR3 is 15 residues long. Germline V gene data show CDR1 as LGHDT and CDR2 as YNNKEL (reference sequence). Trimming left V 1 base short and J 5 bases short, with 12 bases between. CDR3 sequence: CASSQALALHNEQFF. CDR3 bases: TGTGCCAGCAGCCAAGCTCTGGCTCTCCACAATGAGCAGTTCTTC.

V and J are TRBV13 and TRBJ2-2; the match to TRBD2 covers 8 bases. The CDR3 spans 16 residues. V dropped 3 bases and J dropped 2; count of bases not matched to a gene: 5. Germline lookup yields CDR1 PRHDT and CDR2 FYEKMQ (reference sequence). CDR3 nucleotide sequence: TGTGCCAGCAGCTTCGGCGGGGGGTACAACACCGGGGAGCTGTTTTTT. This codes for CASSFGGGYNTGELFF.

The chain employs TRBV5-1 and TRBJ2-1; 7 bases match TRBD2. J was trimmed by 0 bases and V by 0 bases; bases with no gene match: 0. CDR3 length: 15 amino acids. Germline CDR1 is SGHRS and CDR2 is YFSETQ. CDR3 amino acids: CASSLGGSSYNEQFF. The CDR3 DNA reads TGCGCCAGCAGCTTGGGCGGGAGCTCCTACAATGAGCAGTTCTTC.

The genes are TRBV7-8 and TRBJ2-3; TRBD2 matches at 12 bases. J was trimmed by 6 bases and V by 5 bases; bases with no gene match: 15. The CDR3 runs 18 residues. Germline CDR1 and CDR2: SGHVS and FQNEAQ. The CDR3 is CASSTIRLAGGIADTQYF. In nucleotides, the CDR3 is TGTGCCAGCAGCACCATCCGCCTAGCGGGAGGGATCGCTGATACGCAGTATTTT.

This chain joins TRBV29-1 and TRBJ2-5; perhaps D is TRBD1 or TRBD2 (5 bases each). V was clipped by 5 bases and J by 5 bases, with 18 bases between them. Germline V lookup: CDR1 SQVTM, CDR2 ANQGSEA. The CDR3 has 14 residues. In nucleotides, the CDR3 is TGCAGCGTTCGGACCGTCCGAGGGGTGGAGACCCAGTACTTC. Protein: CSVRTVRGVETQYF.

The V call is TRBV4-2, the J call TRBJ1-4, with D maybe TRBD1 (5 bases). CDR3 length equals 13 residues. Germline CDR1 LGHNA, CDR2 YNFKEQ. The V end lost 2 bases, the J end lost 7 bases, and 8 bases lay between the germline ends. CDR3 DNA sequence: TGTGCCAGCAGCCAAAGGCAGGGTGAAAAACTGTTTTTT. Translation gives CASSQRQGEKLFF.

The chain links TRBV5-1 to TRBJ2-6; 7 bases are a match to TRBD1. The CDR3 is 15 residues long. V lost 5 bases and J lost 0; bases outside the gene matches: 2. Germline V gene sequence: CDR1 SGHRS, CDR2 YFSETQ. For the CDR3, the DNA is TGCGCCAGCAGGGGGACAGACTCTGGGGCCAACGTCCTGACTTTC. Its translation is CASRGTDSGANVLTF.

The rearrangement uses TRBV6-1 and TRBJ1-1; possibly TRBD1 for D (6 bases). The CDR3 consists of 16 residues. Deletions cut 8 bases from V and 5 bases from J, with 24 bases between. CDR1 is MNHNS and CDR2 is SASEGT in the germline V gene. The CDR3 nucleotides read TGTGCCAGCTTGAGAGACGCCTACAGGGTCGAGACTGAAGCTTTCTTT. Translation: CASLRDAYRVETEAFF.

The sample holds a few counts of this clonotype. The CDR3 protein is CASGFTDEQYF. The CDR3 DNA reads as TGTGCCAGCGGGTTTACTGACGAGCAGTACTTC. This chain links TRBV12-3 or TRBV12-4 with TRBJ2-7, with unresolved D. Trimming cost V 8 bases and J 5 bases, with 10 bases left between them. The CDR3 runs 11 residues.

The rearrangement links TRBV7-8 to TRBJ1-4, with TRBD1 identical over 7 bases. The CDR3 spans 17 residues. From germline, CDR1 is SGHVS and CDR2 FQNEAQ. Unmatched junction bases numbered 13, after V lost 3 bases and J lost 6 bases. The CDR3 sequence is CASSLDRTGARDEKLFF. In DNA form, the CDR3 reads TGTGCCAGCAGCTTGGACCGCACAGGGGCGAGGGATGAAAAACTGTTTTTT.

The rearrangement links TRBV11-2 to TRBJ2-4; the D is unclear. Trimming removed 3 bases at V and 3 bases at J, with 18 bases between. The CDR3 sequence is 17 residues long. Germline loops: CDR1 SGHAT, CDR2 FQNNGV. The DNA of the CDR3 is TGTGCCAGCAGCTTCGTAGTGGCGGTGGTAGTCAAAAACATTCAGTACTTC. Translated: CASSFVVAVVVKNIQYF. Complete variable domain (other parts from reference TRBV11-2 and TRBJ2-4): EAGVAQSPRYKIIEKRQSVAFWCNPISGHATLYWYQQILGQGPKLLIQFQNNGVVDDSQLPKDRFSAERLKGVDSTLKIQPAKLEDSAVYLCASSFVVAVVVKNIQYFGAGTRLSVL.

The chain links TRBV10-3 to TRBJ2-5; D might be TRBD2 (5 bases). Looked up from germline, CDR1 is ENHRY and CDR2 is SYGVKD. Trimming left V 0 bases short and J 5 bases short, with 10 bases between. This CDR3 is built from 14 residues. The CDR3 protein is CAISESGSGETQYF. In DNA form, the CDR3 reads TGTGCCATCAGTGAGTCTGGGTCGGGGGAGACCCAGTACTTC.

V and J are TRBV28 and TRBJ2-7; 9 bases map to TRBD2. From germline, CDR1 is MDHEN and CDR2 SYDVKM. CDR3 length: 14 amino acids. With V trimmed by 5 bases and J by 6 bases, 8 bases remained unmatched. Written as DNA, the CDR3 is TGTGCCAGCAGTGCCCTGCGGGGGGGCTTCGAGCAGTACTTC. Its protein product is CASSALRGGFEQYF.

The table lists this clonotype with a few counts. V usage is TRBV2 and J usage is TRBJ2-1; possible D gene TRBD1, 7 bases. Germline V gene sequence: CDR1 SNHLY, CDR2 FYNNEI. The CDR3 loop spans 13 amino acids. Between the trimmed V and J ends, which lost 4 bases and 8 bases, there was a span of 12 bases. CDR3 sequence (DNA): TGTGCCAGCAGTGCGGAGGGGGCGGATGAGCAGTTCTTC. This encodes CASSAEGADEQFF.